Presented here are 22 T cell receptor beta chains from one specimen sequenced in a study of early T cells in non-severe SARS-CoV-2 infection. TCRdb called the 5' RACE reads again in MiXCR, with one record for every CDR3 protein. The table lists roughly 71,000 distinct CDR3 sequences, less than 15% of them singletons, with 4.5% to 5.5% in the top ten. Material for sequencing was whole blood. These receptors were collected from an adult who was a healthcare worker with PCR-confirmed SARS-CoV-2 infection or an uninfected control (not recorded which).

This clonotype was observed many times. The chain joins TRBV5-5 to TRBJ2-5; no firm D call. This CDR3 spans 11 amino acids. The V gene's germline CDR1 is SGHKS and CDR2 YYEKEE (reference sequence). V gave up 1 base and J gave up 5 bases, with 3 bases separating them. The CDR3 nucleotides read TGTGCCAGCAGCTTGCTGGAGACCCAGTACTTC. It is translated as CASSLLETQYF.

The CDR3 nucleotides read TGCGCCAGCAGCTTAGACATCTTTTACACTGAAGCTTTCTTT. This gives the protein CASSLDIFYTEAFF. V usage is TRBV5-1 and J usage is TRBJ1-1; D ambiguous. The CDR3 spans 14 residues. The V gene's germline CDR1 is SGHRS and CDR2 YFSETQ. V shed 2 bases and J shed 3 bases, with 11 bases lying between them.

The J gene is TRBJ2-5, the V gene TRBV19; 7 bases are shared with TRBD2. Trimming removed 4 bases from V and 5 bases from J; junction bases left unmatched: 4. Germline V CDR1 and CDR2: LNHDA, SQIVND (reference sequence). The CDR3 contains 13 residues. In nucleotides, the CDR3 is TGTGCCAGTAGTAGGGGGGGAGGCGAGACCCAGTACTTC. Protein sequence: CASSRGGGETQYF.

The chain combines TRBV5-1 with TRBJ1-1, with D maybe TRBD1 (6 bases). There are 14 residues in the CDR3. From germline, CDR1 is SGHRS and CDR2 YFSETQ. Trimming removed 2 bases at V and 0 bases at J, with 8 bases between. CDR3 residues: CASSFGGLNTEAFF. CDR3 DNA: TGCGCCAGCAGCTTCGGGGGCCTGAACACTGAAGCTTTCTTT.

This clonotype was seen many times. The CDR3: CASSYPQGLTFF. In DNA, the CDR3 is TGTGCCAGCAGTTACCCACAGGGGTTAACTTTCTTT. J is TRBJ1-1 and V is TRBV6-5, with TRBD1 identical over 7 bases. The CDR3 spans 12 residues. Germline CDR1 is MNHEY and CDR2 is SVGAGI. V lost 2 bases to trimming and J lost 12 bases; unmatched junction nucleotides: 6.

This clonotype was counted many times. This chain uses TRBV2 with TRBJ2-1; TRBD2 agrees at 8 bases. V lost 10 bases, J lost 10 bases, and 18 bases stayed unmatched. CDR1 and CDR2 from the germline V gene are SNHLY and FYNNEI. This CDR3 has 15 residues. CDR3 sequence reads: CATRVPRGALGEQFF. In DNA, the CDR3 is TGTGCCACCCGAGTCCCGCGGGGGGCCCTTGGGGAGCAGTTCTTC.

Many counts were recorded for this clonotype. The CDR3 DNA follows: TGTGCCAGCAGCCACCTAGGGGCTGACGAGCAGTACTTC. Protein: CASSHLGADEQYF. This chain links TRBV3-1 with TRBJ2-7, with D possibly being TRBD1 (5 bases). CDR3 length: 13 residues. The V gene's germline CDR1 is LGHDT and CDR2 YNNKEL (reference sequence). Trimming took off 3 bases at V and 5 bases at J, with 11 bases between the two ends.

This chain uses TRBV9 with TRBJ1-6; 7 nucleotides match TRBD1. Germline V CDR1 and CDR2: SGDLS, YYNGEE. The V and J ends lost 5 bases and 6 bases, in that order; junction bases with no gene match: 8. The CDR3 runs 15 residues. The CDR3 protein is CASSTGVGSNSPLHF. The CDR3 coding sequence is TGTGCCAGCAGTACAGGGGTGGGTAGTAATTCACCCCTCCACTTT.

This clonotype was counted many times. This chain links TRBV29-1 with TRBJ1-1; possibly TRBD1 for D (5 bases). V was cut by 7 bases and J by 11 bases, with 23 bases left in between. This CDR3 comprises 13 residues. Germline V gene sequence: CDR1 SQVTM, CDR2 ANQGSEA. The CDR3 spells CSASYITGFEAFF. Written as DNA, the CDR3 is TGCAGCGCATCTTACATCACAGGCTTTGAGGCTTTCTTT. The variable domain in full, with the rest retrieved from reference TRBV29-1 and TRBJ1-1, is SAVISQKPSRDICQRGTSLTIQCQVDSQVTMMFWYRQQPGQSLTLIATANQGSEATYESGFVIDKFPISRPNLTFSTLTVSNMSPEDSSIYLCSASYITGFEAFFGQGTRLTVV.

At least ten counts were recorded for this clonotype. The V and J genes are TRBV6-1 and TRBJ1-4; TRBD1 agrees at 7 bases. The CDR3 covers 14 residues. The J segment lost 5 bases and the V segment lost 3 bases, leaving 3 bases of the junction unmatched. Germline V gene lookup returns CDR1 MNHNS and CDR2 SASEGT. CDR3 bases: TGTGCCAGCAGTGAGACAGGGAAAAATGAAAAACTGTTTTTT. The encoded protein is CASSETGKNEKLFF.

This clonotype was recorded many times. The V gene is TRBV6-6, the J gene TRBJ1-3, with TRBD1 as a possible D gene (6 bases). Germline V lookup: CDR1 MNHNY, CDR2 SVGAGI (reference sequence). With 6 bases removed from V and 2 bases from J, the gap between germline ends came to 14 bases. This CDR3 region has 15 residues. The chain's CDR3 is CASSRRDTTGNTIYF. CDR3 DNA: TGTGCCAGCAGCCGCCGGGACACGACTGGAAACACCATATATTTT.

V and J are TRBV6-2 or TRBV6-3 and TRBJ2-1, with D unclear. V lost 1 base, J lost 6 bases, and 4 bases lay in between. The CDR3 length is 12 residues. In germline, CDR1 is MNHEY, CDR2 SVGEGT. The CDR3 DNA reads TGTGCCAGCAGTTACTTCCCCAATGAGCAGTTCTTC. Amino acids: CASSYFPNEQFF.

This clonotype was found a few times. The chain joins TRBV7-2 to TRBJ2-3; a possible D gene is TRBD2 (6 bases). Between the trimmed V and J ends, which lost 5 bases and 5 bases, there was a span of 14 bases. CDR1 is SGHTA, CDR2 FQGNSA, per germline. The CDR3 is made up of 14 amino acids. CDR3 residues: CASSPRLDGDTQYF. CDR3 DNA sequence: TGTGCCAGCAGCCCCCGACTAGATGGAGATACGCAGTATTTT.

Relative to its sample, this clonotype is medium-sized. This CDR3 is CSVATGSPDTQYF. DNA for the CDR3: TGCAGCGTTGCGACAGGGTCCCCAGATACGCAGTATTTT. The chain is built from TRBV29-1 and TRBJ2-3; 7 bases agree with TRBD1. CDR3 length: 13 amino acids. Germline V gene lookup returns CDR1 SQVTM and CDR2 ANQGSEA. The junction had 5 bases not matched to a gene; V was cut back by 4 bases and J by 4 bases.

The rearrangement joins TRBV5-1 to TRBJ1-2; tentative D call: TRBD1 (5 bases). Deletions cut 5 bases from V and 4 bases from J, with 12 bases between. The CDR3 contains 13 residues. Germline loops: CDR1 SGHRS, CDR2 YFSETQ. The CDR3 nucleotides read TGCGCCAGCAGGGACAAGCTCGGCTATGGCTACACCTTC. Its protein is CASRDKLGYGYTF.

This clonotype was seen only a few times. The chain uses TRBV6-4 and TRBJ2-7; unclear D gene. Deletions cut 4 bases from V and 5 bases from J, with 9 bases between. Germline CDR1 MRHNA, CDR2 SNTAGT. The CDR3 is 12 residues long. The CDR3 bases are TGTGCCAGCAGTGCCGGGTTCAACGAGCAGTACTTC. The encoded protein is CASSAGFNEQYF.

This clonotype was found many times. This chain joins TRBV15 and TRBJ2-4; TRBD1 matches 10 bases. J lost 6 bases, V lost 6 bases, and 5 bases had no gene match. The CDR3 has 14 amino acids. The V gene's germline CDR1 is LNHNV and CDR2 YYDKDF (reference sequence). CDR3 loop: CATSMDRGTNIQYF. Here the CDR3 DNA reads TGTGCCACCAGTATGGACAGGGGGACAAACATTCAGTACTTC.

The rearrangement links TRBV6-1 to TRBJ1-6, with TRBD1 identical over 8 bases. Trimming cost V 8 bases and J 9 bases; bases outside gene matches: 6. The CDR3 is 13 residues long. Germline V CDR1 and CDR2: MNHNS, SASEGT. CDR3 sequence (DNA): TGTGCCAGCGTAGAACAGGGGGGTTCACCCCTCCACTTT. Translated: CASVEQGGSPLHF.

This clonotype has only a few counts. The chain couples TRBV4-1 to TRBJ1-2, with 8 bases fitting TRBD1. The CDR3 extends over 13 amino acids. Germline V lookup: CDR1 MGHRA, CDR2 YSYEKL. After removal of 5 bases from V and 7 bases from J, the junction contained 6 bases not matched to a gene. DNA for the CDR3: TGCGCCAGCAGCGCAGGGGGCCTCCCTGGCTACACCTTC. It translates to CASSAGGLPGYTF.

The J gene is TRBJ2-7, the V gene TRBV7-2; D is uncertain. Germline-derived CDR1 and CDR2 are SGHTA and FQGNSA. Trimming left V 3 bases short and J 3 bases short, with 9 bases between. The CDR3 is 13 amino acids. CDR3 sequence: CASSLGIDYEQYF. The CDR3 DNA reads TGTGCCAGCAGCTTGGGTATAGACTACGAGCAGTACTTC. Full variable domain (outside the CDR3, taken from reference TRBV7-2 and TRBJ2-7): GAGVSQSPSNKVTEKGKDVELRCDPISGHTALYWYRQSLGQGLEFLIYFQGNSAPDKSGLPSDRFSAERTGGSVSTLTIQRTQQEDSAVYLCASSLGIDYEQYFGPGTRLTVT.

This clonotype was counted at least ten times. The genes are TRBV3-1 and TRBJ2-1; no clear D gene. This CDR3 comprises 14 residues. With 0 bases removed from V and 4 bases from J, the gap between germline ends came to 7 bases. Per the germline V gene, CDR1 is LGHDT and CDR2 is YNNKEL (reference sequence). Here the CDR3 DNA reads TGTGCCAGCAGCCAAGACCGGTTTTACAATGAGCAGTTCTTC. Translating gives CASSQDRFYNEQFF.

This clonotype was seen at least ten times. The chain recombines TRBV5-1 with TRBJ2-7; the D gene is possibly TRBD2 (6 bases). The germline V and J ends were trimmed by 0 bases and 3 bases, with 10 bases remaining between them. CDR1 is SGHRS, CDR2 YFSETQ, per germline. This CDR3 is built from 14 residues. CDR3 nucleotides: TGCGCCAGCAGCTTGGGGCCAGCGGGCTACGAGCAGTACTTC. The encoded protein is CASSLGPAGYEQYF.